Below are 21 T cell receptor beta chains sequenced from a single sample in a study of cytomegalovirus exposure and HLA in healthy donors. The PCR made use of 60 Vbeta and 13 Jbeta primers. Libraries were prepared by immunoSEQ multiplex PCR; TCRdb keeps only in-frame clonotypes and omits some of them. The table records about 130,000 clones, 80% of them present only once. Input material: PBMCs. These receptors came from a human donor in good health.

Worth noting for this clone: This sample includes further DNA sequences coding for the same CDR3. V usage is TRBV29-1 and J usage is TRBJ2-7, with a possible D match to TRBD1 (5 bases). Germline CDR1 SQVTM, CDR2 ANQGSEA. This CDR3 has 11 residues. Trimming pared 5 bases from V and 3 bases from J, leaving 8 bases between. The CDR3 region is CSVSDSYEQYF. The CDR3 region has the DNA TGCAGCGTTTCAGACAGCTACGAGCAGTACTTC.

This clone came up a few times. V is TRBV7-6 and J is TRBJ2-3; D may be TRBD1 (6 bases). Trimming removed 2 bases from V and 2 bases from J, with 11 bases in between. Germline assignment: CDR1 SGHVS and CDR2 FNYEAQ. CDR3 length: 15 residues. CDR3 bases: TGTGCCAGCAGCTTAAGGGGGTCCTACACAGATACGCAGTATTTT. This sequence encodes CASSLRGSYTDTQYF.

V usage is TRBV6-1 and J usage is TRBJ2-5; a possible D gene is TRBD1 (6 bases). The V gene's germline CDR1 is MNHNS and CDR2 SASEGT. The CDR3 totals 15 residues. The V end lost 6 bases, the J end lost 1 base, and 15 bases lay between the germline ends. The CDR3 loop reads CASRPLRDTQETQYF. In DNA, the CDR3 is TGTGCCAGCAGGCCCCTCAGGGACACCCAAGAGACCCAGTACTTC.

This chain links TRBV7-8 with TRBJ2-3; 10 bases map to TRBD2. J gave up 9 bases and V 1 base, and 4 bases lay outside the gene matches. The CDR3 loop spans 14 amino acids. CDR1 SGHVS and CDR2 FQNEAQ come from the germline V gene. The CDR3 coding sequence is TGTGCCAGCAGCTTAGAACAGCGGGGGGGCACGCAGTATTTT. Translation gives CASSLEQRGGTQYF.

This clone showed up just a few times. The rearrangement uses TRBV6-1 and TRBJ2-7, with TRBD2 as a possible D gene (5 bases). Trimming shortened V by 7 bases and J by 4 bases, and 14 bases separated the two germline ends. The CDR3 is made up of 13 amino acids. CDR1 and CDR2 (germline): MNHNS, SASEGT. CDR3: CASMFDERYEQYF. The CDR3 DNA reads as TGTGCCAGCATGTTTGATGAGCGGTACGAGCAGTACTTC.

Concerning this clone itself: One end of the junction varies from germline; a read error may be responsible. This chain connects TRBV5-4 to TRBJ1-3, with D perhaps TRBD1 (5 bases). The CDR3 has 13 residues. CDR1 and CDR2 from the germline V gene are SGHNT and YYREEE (reference sequence). CDR3 sequence (DNA): TGTGCCAGCACCGTAGACAGAGAAAACACCATACATTTT. Encoded protein: CASTVDRENTIHF.

The CDR3 DNA is TGCGCCAGCCAGTACCAAGGACAGGCAAACGAGCAGTACTTC. As protein: CASQYQGQANEQYF. The chain is built from TRBV5-1 and TRBJ2-5; TRBD1 matches at 7 bases. The J call may be wrong; the DNA end is better matched by TRBJ2-7. This CDR3 comprises 14 residues. Germline CDR1 reads SGHRS; CDR2 reads YFSETQ.

The chain uses TRBV10-1 and TRBJ2-7; 7 bases map to TRBD1. The trim removed 4 bases at V and 3 bases at J, leaving 3 bases unmatched. The CDR3 extends over 13 amino acids. CDR1 and CDR2 from the germline V gene are WNHNN and SYGVQD (reference sequence). CDR3 DNA sequence: TGCGCCAGCAGTGGTACAGGGGTCTACGAGCAGTACTTC. It encodes CASSGTGVYEQYF.

This chain uses TRBV19 with TRBJ2-3, with D maybe TRBD2 (5 bases). The germline CDR1 and CDR2 sequences are LNHDA and SQIVND (reference sequence). Trimming left V 5 bases short and J 3 bases short, with 12 bases between. The CDR3 consists of 14 residues. The CDR3 bases are TGTGCCAGTAGTGTCAGCGGTCAGACAGATACGCAGTATTTT. Protein sequence: CASSVSGQTDTQYF.

V usage is TRBV19 and J usage is TRBJ1-5; D remains unclear. Germline V gives CDR1 LNHDA, CDR2 SQIVND (reference sequence). The V end was cut by 1 base, the J end by 0 bases, with 7 bases between. This CDR3 is built from 15 residues. CDR3 sequence: CASSIGGNSNQPQHF. For the CDR3, the DNA is TGTGCCAGTAGTATAGGAGGGAATAGCAATCAGCCCCAGCATTTT. The full variable domain, with the rest looked up from reference TRBV19 and TRBJ1-5, is DGGITQSPKYLFRKEGQNVTLSCEQNLNHDAMYWYRQDPGQGLRLIYYSQIVNDFQKGDIAEGYSVSREKKESFPLTVTSAQKNPTAFYLCASSIGGNSNQPQHFGDGTRLSIL.

This clone has only a few counts. The chain has TRBV10-3 and TRBJ1-2; D gene ambiguous. V was pared by 2 bases and J by 7 bases, with 11 bases between. Germline-derived CDR1 and CDR2 are ENHRY and SYGVKD. CDR3 length: 13 residues. The CDR3 nucleotides are TGTGCCATCAGTGAGCTAACAGTGGGTGGCTACACCTTC. Translation: CAISELTVGGYTF.

This chain connects TRBV25-1 to TRBJ1-4; weak D call: TRBD1 (5 bases). V was shortened by 5 bases and J by 7 bases, with 20 bases between the two germline ends. The germline V gene has CDR1 MGHDK and CDR2 SYGVNS. The CDR3 runs to 16 residues. The CDR3 loop reads CASSPYGGSGSEKLFF. In DNA, the CDR3 is TGTGCCAGCAGTCCCTACGGGGGGTCGGGGAGTGAAAAACTGTTTTTT.

This chain connects TRBV6-1 to TRBJ2-5, with 9 nucleotides matching TRBD2. Germline V gene lookup returns CDR1 MNHNS and CDR2 SASEGT. This CDR3 is 15 amino acids long. J gave up 2 bases and V 4 bases, and 5 bases lay outside the gene matches. The CDR3: CASSGGAGGQETQYF. The CDR3 coding sequence is TGTGCCAGCAGTGGGGGAGCGGGGGGTCAAGAGACCCAGTACTTC.

The rearrangement joins TRBV18 to TRBJ2-7; D is possibly TRBD1 (6 bases). The CDR3 runs to 16 residues. Per germline, CDR1 KGHSH and CDR2 LQKENI. V was pared by 3 bases and J by 3 bases, with 18 bases between. The CDR3 region has the DNA TGTGCCAGCTCACCCGTGACAGGCTCGGTGGACTACGAGCAGTACTTC. This codes for CASSPVTGSVDYEQYF.

This chain connects TRBV15 to TRBJ2-7; no reliable D call. CDR1 is LNHNV, CDR2 YYDKDF, per germline (reference sequence). The CDR3 spans 13 residues. Trimming pared 1 base from V and 2 bases from J, leaving 6 bases between. CDR3: CATSRGATYEQYF. DNA for the CDR3: TGTGCCACCAGCAGAGGTGCTACCTACGAGCAGTACTTC.

The chain carries TRBV28 and TRBJ1-2; tentative D call: TRBD1 (6 bases). This CDR3 comprises 14 residues. CDR1 and CDR2 (germline): MDHEN, SYDVKM. V lost 1 base and J lost 6, with 12 bases in between. The CDR3 region has the DNA TGTGCCAGCAGTTTATCTCGGACAGTTAATGGCTACACCTTC. This codes for CASSLSRTVNGYTF.

This clone appeared once. The chain uses TRBV28 and TRBJ1-2; no firm D call. The V gene lost 6 bases and the J gene lost 5 bases, with 13 bases spanning the gap. Germline CDR1 MDHEN, CDR2 SYDVKM. The CDR3 sequence is 13 residues long. CDR3 nucleotides: TGTGCCAGCAGACCTCCGGGGTTTTATGGCTACACCTTC. Protein product: CASRPPGFYGYTF.

The rearrangement uses TRBV6-1 and TRBJ2-3; TRBD1 matches 7 bases. V shed 6 bases, J shed 4 bases, and the junction held 7 bases outside the gene matches. The germline V gene encodes CDR1 MNHNS and CDR2 SASEGT. The CDR3 runs to 14 residues. Here the CDR3 DNA reads TGTGCCAGCAGCCGACAGGGTAACGCAGATACGCAGTATTTT. This codes for CASSRQGNADTQYF.

The rearrangement joins TRBV7-9 to TRBJ1-2; D is undetermined. Trimming shortened V by 3 bases and J by 8 bases, and 10 bases separated the two germline ends. CDR1 is SEHNR, CDR2 FQNEAQ, per germline (reference sequence). The CDR3 consists of 12 residues. The CDR3 DNA reads TGTGCCAGCAGCTTTCAAGGGAGCGGCTACACCTTC. Its protein is CASSFQGSGYTF. Filled out from reference TRBV7-9 and TRBJ1-2, the complete variable domain reads DTGVSQNPRHKITKRGQNVTFRCDPISEHNRLYWYRQTLGQGPEFLTYFQNEAQLEKSRLLSDRFSAERPKGSFSTLEIQRTEQGDSAMYLCASSFQGSGYTFGSGTRLTVV.

The genes are TRBV7-8 and TRBJ1-3; possibly TRBD1 for D (5 bases). Germline lookup yields CDR1 SGHVS and CDR2 FQNEAQ. The V end was cut by 5 bases, the J end by 0 bases, with 8 bases between. This CDR3 region has 14 residues. In DNA, the CDR3 is TGTGCCAGCAGCCTGGGGGGCTCTGGAAACACCATATATTTT. Its protein is CASSLGGSGNTIYF.

The gene calls are TRBV27 and TRBJ2-1, with TRBD2 matching 10 bases. The CDR3 runs to 18 residues. J lost 7 bases, V lost 2 bases, and 14 bases had no gene match. CDR1 is MNHEY and CDR2 is SMNVEV in the germline V gene (reference sequence). Written as DNA, the CDR3 is TGTGCCAGCAGTTTAGAATTCCCAGCGGGGGGGCCAGGTAATGAGCAGTTCTTC. This translates into CASSLEFPAGGPGNEQFF.